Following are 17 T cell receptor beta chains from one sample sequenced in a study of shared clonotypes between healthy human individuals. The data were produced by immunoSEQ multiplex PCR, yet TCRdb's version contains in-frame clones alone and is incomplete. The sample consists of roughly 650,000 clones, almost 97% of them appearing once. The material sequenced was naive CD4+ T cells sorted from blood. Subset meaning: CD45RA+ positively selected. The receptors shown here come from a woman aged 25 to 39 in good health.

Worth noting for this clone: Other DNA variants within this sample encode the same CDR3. The CDR3 here is CASSFPGLETQYF. The CDR3 DNA is TGTGCCAGCAGTTTTCCGGGCTTAGAGACCCAGTACTTC. The V call is TRBV28, the J call TRBJ2-5; D ambiguous. The germline V and J ends were trimmed by 3 bases and 4 bases, with 9 bases remaining between them. The CDR3 has 13 residues. Germline V lookup: CDR1 MDHEN, CDR2 SYDVKM.

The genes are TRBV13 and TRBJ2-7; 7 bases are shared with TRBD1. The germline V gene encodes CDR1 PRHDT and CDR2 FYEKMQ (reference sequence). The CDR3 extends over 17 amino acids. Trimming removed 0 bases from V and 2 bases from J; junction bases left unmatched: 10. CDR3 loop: CASSLGPPRQGTYEQYF. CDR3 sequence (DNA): TGTGCCAGCAGCTTAGGACCTCCTCGACAGGGTACCTACGAGCAGTACTTC. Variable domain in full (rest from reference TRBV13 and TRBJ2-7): AAGVIQSPRHLIKEKRETATLKCYPIPRHDTVYWYQQGPGQDPQFLISFYEKMQSDKGSIPDRFSAQQFSDYHSELNMSSLELGDSALYFCASSLGPPRQGTYEQYFGPGTRLTVT.

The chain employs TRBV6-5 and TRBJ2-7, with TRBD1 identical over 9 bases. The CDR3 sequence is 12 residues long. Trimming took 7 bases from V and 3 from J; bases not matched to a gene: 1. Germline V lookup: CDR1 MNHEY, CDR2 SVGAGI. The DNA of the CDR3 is TGTGCCAGCATGGACAGGGGCTACGAGCAGTACTTC. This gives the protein CASMDRGYEQYF.

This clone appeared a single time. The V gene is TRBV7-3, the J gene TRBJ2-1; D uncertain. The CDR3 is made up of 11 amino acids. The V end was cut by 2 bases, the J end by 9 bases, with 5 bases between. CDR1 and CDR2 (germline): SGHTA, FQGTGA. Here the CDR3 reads CASSLRIEQFF. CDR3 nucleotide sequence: TGTGCCAGCAGCTTACGGATTGAGCAGTTCTTC.

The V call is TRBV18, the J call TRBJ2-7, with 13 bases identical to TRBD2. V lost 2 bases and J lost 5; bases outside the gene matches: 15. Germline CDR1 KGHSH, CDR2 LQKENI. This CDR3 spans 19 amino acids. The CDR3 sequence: CASSPGLAGDEAWDHEQYF. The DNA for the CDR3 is TGTGCCAGCTCACCAGGACTAGCGGGAGATGAGGCCTGGGACCACGAGCAGTACTTC.

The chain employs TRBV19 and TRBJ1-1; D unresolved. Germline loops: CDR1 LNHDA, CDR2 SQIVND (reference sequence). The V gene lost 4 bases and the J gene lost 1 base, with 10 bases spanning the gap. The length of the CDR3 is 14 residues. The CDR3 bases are TGTGCCAGTAGTACCCCCCGCGGGAACACTGAAGCTTTCTTT. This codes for CASSTPRGNTEAFF.

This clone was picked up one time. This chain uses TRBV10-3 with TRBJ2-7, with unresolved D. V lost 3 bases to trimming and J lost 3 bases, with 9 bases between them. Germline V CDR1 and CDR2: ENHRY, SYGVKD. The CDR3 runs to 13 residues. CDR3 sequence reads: CAISDGSNYEQYF. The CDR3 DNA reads TGTGCCATCAGTGACGGCAGTAACTACGAGCAGTACTTC.

In DNA form, the CDR3 reads TGTGCCAGCAGTTCGATCCAAAGCTCTGGCGATGGCTACACCTTC. It encodes CASSSIQSSGDGYTF. The chain combines TRBV6-6 with TRBJ1-2; D remains unclear. Trimming removed 4 bases at V and 6 bases at J, with 18 bases between. The CDR3 runs 15 residues. CDR1 and CDR2 from the germline V gene are MNHNY and SVGAGI (reference sequence).

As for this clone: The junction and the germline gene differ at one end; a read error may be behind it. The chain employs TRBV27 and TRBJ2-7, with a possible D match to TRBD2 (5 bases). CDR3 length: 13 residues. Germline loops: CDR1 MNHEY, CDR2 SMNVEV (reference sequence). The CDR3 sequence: CASSLAPSRVDAF. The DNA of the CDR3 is TGTGCCAGCAGTCTTGCCCCCTCGCGGGTTGATGCCTTC.

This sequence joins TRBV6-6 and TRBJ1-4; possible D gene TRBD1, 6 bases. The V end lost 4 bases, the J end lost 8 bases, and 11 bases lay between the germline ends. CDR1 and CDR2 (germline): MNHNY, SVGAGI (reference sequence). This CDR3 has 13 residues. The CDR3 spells CASSFGDKEKLFF. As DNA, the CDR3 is TGTGCCAGCAGTTTCGGGGACAAAGAAAAACTGTTTTTT.

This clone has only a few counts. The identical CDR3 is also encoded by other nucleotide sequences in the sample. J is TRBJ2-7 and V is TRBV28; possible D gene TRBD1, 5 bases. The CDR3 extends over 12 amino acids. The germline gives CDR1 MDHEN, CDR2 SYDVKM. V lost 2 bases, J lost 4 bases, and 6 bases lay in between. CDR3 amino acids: CASSLQGYEQYF. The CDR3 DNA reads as TGTGCCAGCAGTTTACAGGGTTACGAGCAGTACTTC.

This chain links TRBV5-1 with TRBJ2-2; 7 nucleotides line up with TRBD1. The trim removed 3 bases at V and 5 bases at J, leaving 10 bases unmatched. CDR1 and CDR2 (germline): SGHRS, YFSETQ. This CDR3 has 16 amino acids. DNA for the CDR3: TGCGCCAGCAGCTCAACGGGACAGTCTGGGACCGGGGAGCTGTTTTTT. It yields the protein CASSSTGQSGTGELFF.

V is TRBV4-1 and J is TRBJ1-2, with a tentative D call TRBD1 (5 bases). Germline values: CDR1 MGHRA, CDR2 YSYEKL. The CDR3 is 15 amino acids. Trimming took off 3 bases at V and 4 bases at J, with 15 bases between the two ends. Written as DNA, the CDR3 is TGCGCCAGCAGCCACACAGGCTCCCCAATCTATGGCTACACCTTC. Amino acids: CASSHTGSPIYGYTF.

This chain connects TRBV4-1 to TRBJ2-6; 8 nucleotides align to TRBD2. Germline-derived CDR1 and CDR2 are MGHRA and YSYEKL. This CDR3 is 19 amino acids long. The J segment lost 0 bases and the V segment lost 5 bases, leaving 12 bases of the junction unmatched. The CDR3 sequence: CASSLLHGTRSSGANVLTF. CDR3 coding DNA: TGCGCCAGCAGCTTATTGCACGGGACTAGGTCCTCTGGGGCCAACGTCCTGACTTTC.

CDR3 in amino acids: CASSPGQGPGYGYTF. For the CDR3, the DNA is TGTGCCAGTAGCCCGGGACAGGGACCAGGGTATGGCTACACCTTC. The chain is built from TRBV19 and TRBJ1-2; the match to TRBD1 covers 9 bases. The CDR3 extends over 15 amino acids. Per the germline V gene, CDR1 is LNHDA and CDR2 is SQIVND (reference sequence). The junction had 10 bases not matched to a gene; V was cut back by 6 bases and J by 5 bases.

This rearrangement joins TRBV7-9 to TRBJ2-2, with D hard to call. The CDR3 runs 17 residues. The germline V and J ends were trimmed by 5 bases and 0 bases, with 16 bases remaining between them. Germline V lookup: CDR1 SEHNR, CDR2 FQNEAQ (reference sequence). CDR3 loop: CASSAHPDPANTGELFF. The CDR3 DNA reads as TGTGCCAGCAGCGCCCACCCGGACCCCGCGAACACCGGGGAGCTGTTTTTT.

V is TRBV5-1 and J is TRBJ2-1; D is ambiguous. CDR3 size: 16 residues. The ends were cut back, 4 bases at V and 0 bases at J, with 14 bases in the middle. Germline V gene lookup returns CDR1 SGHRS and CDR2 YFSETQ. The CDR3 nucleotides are TGCGCCAGCAGCGCCCCAAACCTCGCCTCCTACAATGAGCAGTTCTTC. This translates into CASSAPNLASYNEQFF.